This TCR beta chain is drawn from a study of T cells in tuberculosis. Study information: Sequenced TCRs come from CD1B-GMM tetramer-binding T cells.

Here immunoSEQ multiplex PCR was the method, and the copy in TCRdb shows in-frame clones only, minus some. This sample has about 58,000 clones, with roughly 86% found just once. General study findings and limits: Low-affinity CD1B-GMM tetramer-binding T cells may have been missed.

Sorting used thawed, overnight-rested PBMC stained with anti-CD3, a viability dye and GMM-loaded CD1B tetramer. The CD1B tetramers carried C32 glucose monomycolate purified from Rhodococcus equi. Before cryopreservation, the sorted PBMC lost their CD14-expressing monocytes. Approximately 110,000 tetramer-negative cells were sorted from each donor. The sample consisted of CD1b-GMM tetramer-negative cells sorted from PBMCs. This TCR came from an adult woman with latent tuberculosis.

CDR3: CASSWDRSNEKLFF. Here the CDR3 DNA reads TGTGCCAGCAGTTGGGACAGGTCTAATGAAAAACTGTTTTTT. This rearrangement joins TRBV27 to TRBJ1-4, with 8 bases that match TRBD1. The germline V gene has CDR1 MNHEY and CDR2 SMNVEV (reference sequence). V was clipped by 4 bases and J by 3 bases; unmatched bases: 1. The CDR3 runs to 14 residues.